The rows below give T cell receptor beta chains drawn from one sample of a study of T cell changes during pregnancy in multiple sclerosis. Only in-frame clones appear in the TCRdb table, and some are missing; sequencing was by immunoSEQ multiplex PCR. The sample lists about 47,000 clones; roughly 89% were seen once. Sequencing used peripheral blood, obtained in the first trimester of pregnancy. The receptors originated from a female donor with multiple sclerosis, enrolled in a pregnancy study. Both conserved end residues are part of each CDR3. The order of the fields is V gene, CDR3 protein.

>TRBV5-1
CASSPGQGNQPQHF
>TRBV7-9
CASSFSTGGDGYTF
>TRBV4-3
CASSHLGPSGNTIYF
>TRBV7-3
CASSLNPGGAGGELFF
>TRBV19
CASSIVVGRGSGEQFF
>TRBV2
CASSEDSGYTEAFF
>TRBV28
CASSFASGGLRETQYF
>TRBV29-1
CSVRRGWGMNTEAFF
>TRBV10-2
CASSEGARNTEAFF
>TRBV18
CASSPLVQDDEQFF
>TRBV29-1
CSVGQGAGEQYF
>TRBV30
CAWSVLGDYEQYF